Listed below are T cell receptor beta chains from one sample, sequenced in a study of blood T cell repertoires in COVID-19. Measured with immunoSEQ multiplex PCR; TCRdb has only the in-frame clones, and not every one. The sample yields about 49,000 clones, roughly four fifths seen once. What was sequenced was peripheral blood. Receptor source: a woman between 55 and 75 years old with acute or convalescent COVID-19. CDR3s include the opening cysteine and the closing phenylalanine or tryptophan. Each record gives: clone size, D gene, V gene, J gene, CDR3 protein, CDR3 DNA. The D gene is left open where the match is weak. Clone size is not always given. Where it is, it says once, few, many or a class for expanded clones.

>few|.|TRBV28|TRBJ1-2
CASSFSGSRDYGYTF
TGTGCCAGCAGTTTTTCAGGGTCCAGGGACTATGGCTACACCTTC
>.|TRBD1|TRBV10-3|TRBJ2-7
CATHSPGTAYEQYF
TGTGCCACCCACAGCCCTGGGACAGCTTACGAGCAGTACTTC
>.|.|TRBV7-2|TRBJ2-2
CASSWSSTNTGELFF
TGTGCCAGCAGTTGGAGCAGCACGAACACCGGGGAGCTGTTTTTT
>.|TRBD1|TRBV5-1|TRBJ1-1
CASSPGLGTAYLNTEAFF
TGCGCCAGCAGCCCGGGGCTGGGGACAGCGTATTTGAACACTGAAGCTTTCTTT
>.|TRBD1|TRBV19|TRBJ1-5
CASSIPLTGVNQPQHF
TGTGCCAGTAGTATTCCGTTGACAGGGGTCAATCAGCCCCAGCATTTT
>few|.|TRBV6-1|TRBJ1-5
CASSDSGGVRQPQHF
TGTGCCAGCAGTGATTCGGGGGGCGTTCGTCAGCCCCAGCATTTT
>.|.|TRBV6-6|TRBJ1-2
CASSPPGGIRGYTF
TGTGCCAGCAGCCCCCCCGGGGGGATACGGGGCTACACCTTC
>.|.|TRBV19|TRBJ1-5
CASRPAGLSNQPQHF
TGTGCCAGTAGGCCGGCAGGGTTGAGCAATCAGCCCCAGCATTTT
>.|TRBD2|TRBV7-6|TRBJ2-1
CASSLIFGGGYNEQFF
TGTGCCAGCAGCTTAATATTCGGGGGGGGCTACAATGAGCAGTTCTTC
>few|.|TRBV7-8|TRBJ1-5
CASSSLAAGRQPQHF
TGTGCCAGCAGCTCGCTCGCAGCGGGGCGACAGCCCCAGCATTTT
>.|.|TRBV2|TRBJ1-2
CASNPTGGDYGYTF
TGTGCCAGCAACCCAACAGGAGGGGACTATGGCTACACCTTC
>.|TRBD1|TRBV4-1|TRBJ2-1
CASSPRYGTGSLNEQFF
TGCGCCAGCAGCCCCCGATATGGGACAGGGTCACTGAATGAGCAGTTCTTC
>few|TRBD2|TRBV5-1|TRBJ2-1
CASNSGGSNEQFF
TGCGCCAGCAACAGCGGGGGCTCCAATGAGCAGTTCTTC
>.|TRBD2|TRBV6-4|TRBJ2-1
CASSLLAGSSLNEQFF
TGTGCCAGCAGTTTACTAGCGGGATCTTCCCTCAATGAGCAGTTCTTC
>few|.|TRBV21-1|TRBJ2-3
CASSTDGTGRGTQYF
TGTGCCAGCAGCACCGATGGGACAGGGCGGGGGACGCAGTATTTT
>.|.|TRBV2|TRBJ1-2
CASSYVRGYTF
TGTGCCAGCAGCTATGTGCGTGGCTACACCTTC
>.|TRBD1|TRBV19|TRBJ1-2
CASSIRTGANYGYTF
TGTGCCAGTAGTATCCGGACAGGGGCTAACTATGGCTACACCTTC
>.|TRBD2|TRBV6-5|TRBJ2-3
CASGLANTDTQYF
TGTGCCAGCGGACTAGCGAACACAGATACGCAGTATTTT
>.|.|TRBV20-1|TRBJ1-1
CSAAGGSEAFF
TGCAGTGCGGCTGGGGGCAGTGAAGCTTTCTTT
>.|.|TRBV28|TRBJ1-5
CASSHGGSSNQPQHF
TGTGCCAGTTCTCATGGTGGGAGTAGCAATCAGCCCCAGCATTTT
>.|.|TRBV6-5|TRBJ2-1
CASSYKQLRNEQFF
TGTGCCAGCAGTTACAAGCAGTTGAGGAATGAGCAGTTCTTC
>.|TRBD2|TRBV24-1|TRBJ2-5
CATSDSRTSGRRGETQYF
TGTGCCACCAGTGATTCCCGGACTAGCGGGAGACGGGGGGAGACCCAGTACTTC
>.|TRBD1|TRBV6-6|TRBJ1-2
CASSYDRATGGYTF
TGTGCCAGCAGTTACGACAGGGCGACGGGGGGCTACACCTTC
>.|.|TRBV28|TRBJ1-5
CASSLSRGPQHF
TGTGCCAGCAGTTTATCCCGCGGGCCCCAGCATTTT